The next 18 T cell receptor beta chains were all read from a single sample in a study of T-cell reconstitution after alpha-beta-depleted transplantation in children. As it was prepared, the TCRbeta library received unique molecular identifiers. TCRdb redid the calling of the PCR reads with MiXCR, one entry per CDR3 protein. The sample yields over 400,000 distinct CDR3 sequences, roughly 44% seen once. The sample was PBMCs, taken before TCRalphabeta/CD19-depleted stem cell transplant. These receptors all come from a girl aged 2-10 years with aplastic anemia, due to receive a stem cell transplant.

This clonotype was detected only a few times. This chain uses TRBV20-1 with TRBJ2-7, with D tentatively TRBD2 (6 bases). V lost 6 bases to trimming and J lost 7 bases, with 28 bases between them. The CDR3 spans 16 residues. The germline V gene encodes CDR1 DFQATT and CDR2 SNEGSKA (reference sequence). CDR3 coding DNA: TGCAGTGCGGCCTGGCGGGATACCTACCCCGTTGGGGAGCAGTACTTC. Protein: CSAAWRDTYPVGEQYF.

This clonotype was picked up a small number of times. The chain employs TRBV11-3 and TRBJ2-3; the D is unclear. Germline CDR1 is SGHNT and CDR2 is YENEEA. Between the trimmed V and J ends, which lost 2 bases and 0 bases, there was a span of 9 bases. The CDR3 has 15 residues. The CDR3 reads CASSLNSLSTDTQYF. The DNA of the CDR3 is TGTGCCAGCAGCTTAAACTCCCTCAGCACAGATACGCAGTATTTT.

This clonotype showed up just a few times. This sequence joins TRBV20-1 and TRBJ2-3; possible D gene TRBD1, 5 bases. V lost 1 base, J lost 5 bases, and 7 bases lay in between. Germline assignment: CDR1 DFQATT and CDR2 SNEGSKA (reference sequence). The CDR3 has 12 residues. CDR3 amino acids: CSARVQGDTQYF. The DNA for the CDR3 is TGCAGTGCTAGAGTCCAGGGAGATACGCAGTATTTT.

Ten or more counts support this clonotype. The chain has TRBV20-1 and TRBJ2-2; 7 bases are shared with TRBD2. The length of the CDR3 is 14 residues. Germline loops: CDR1 DFQATT, CDR2 SNEGSKA (reference sequence). V lost 3 bases to trimming and J lost 3 bases; unmatched junction nucleotides: 4. The CDR3 region has the DNA TGCAGTGCTAGCCGGCGGGAGCACACCGGGGAGCTGTTTTTT. This encodes CSASRREHTGELFF.

The rearrangement uses TRBV7-9 and TRBJ1-2; a weak D match, TRBD1 (6 bases). This CDR3 is built from 13 residues. V lost 5 bases and J 8 bases, leaving 15 bases between the germline ends. The germline V gene has CDR1 SEHNR and CDR2 FQNEAQ (reference sequence). CDR3 protein: CASSLGGPYGYTF. CDR3 bases: TGTGCCAGCAGCCTGGGGGGGCCTTACGGCTACACCTTC.

The chain recombines TRBV3-1 with TRBJ2-5; D could derive from TRBD1 or TRBD2 (5 bases each). The germline gives CDR1 LGHDT, CDR2 YNNKEL (reference sequence). This CDR3 contains 14 residues. Trimming shortened V by 6 bases and J by 9 bases, and 20 bases separated the two germline ends. The CDR3 sequence: CASSLQDSLGAQYF. CDR3 nucleotides: TGTGCCAGCAGTCTACAGGACTCCCTAGGGGCCCAGTACTTC.

This clonotype has ten or more counts. The chain employs TRBV11-2 and TRBJ2-2; D call uncertain. Trimming took off 3 bases at V and 5 bases at J, with 4 bases between the two ends. This CDR3 is 12 amino acids long. Germline CDR1 SGHAT, CDR2 FQNNGV. CDR3 sequence (DNA): TGTGCCAGCAGCTTCTCGACCGGGGAGCTGTTTTTT. Its translation: CASSFSTGELFF.

The table lists this clonotype with many counts. The chain combines TRBV7-9 with TRBJ2-1, with D possibly called TRBD1 or TRBD2 (6 bases each). The length of the CDR3 is 13 residues. V was cut by 5 bases and J by 10 bases, with 15 bases left in between. The germline V gene encodes CDR1 SEHNR and CDR2 FQNEAQ (reference sequence). The CDR3 DNA sequence: TGTGCCAGCAGCCGGGGGCAGTGGCCCGAGCAGTTCTTC. Protein product: CASSRGQWPEQFF.

This rearrangement joins TRBV6-1 to TRBJ1-5, with TRBD1 matching over 9 bases. Germline V lookup: CDR1 MNHNS, CDR2 SASEGT. This CDR3 is 17 amino acids long. V shed 8 bases, J shed 7 bases, and the junction held 18 bases outside the gene matches. The CDR3 nucleotides are TGTGCCAGCGATGCCGGGACAGGGCTATTCGTAAAACAGCCCCAGCATTTT. This sequence encodes CASDAGTGLFVKQPQHF.

This clonotype showed up just a few times. CDR3 in DNA: TGTGCTAGTGGTTTTGAGGCCGGACGTTTGGCTGAAGCTTTCTTT. It yields the protein CASGFEAGRLAEAFF. The chain recombines TRBV12-5 with TRBJ1-1; D uncertain. The V end was cut by 3 bases, the J end by 6 bases, with 17 bases between. In germline, CDR1 is LGHNT, CDR2 FRNRAP. The CDR3 extends over 15 amino acids.

J is TRBJ2-2 and V is TRBV9, with D possibly being TRBD1 (6 bases). The length of the CDR3 is 14 residues. V was cut by 3 bases and J by 5 bases, with 11 bases left in between. The germline V gene has CDR1 SGDLS and CDR2 YYNGEE. The CDR3 DNA reads as TGTGCCAGCAGCGCGTTACAGGGAACCGGGGAGCTGTTTTTT. Translating it yields CASSALQGTGELFF.

The chain combines TRBV29-1 with TRBJ1-4; no definite D call. The germline V gene encodes CDR1 SQVTM and CDR2 ANQGSEA. Between the trimmed V and J ends, which lost 2 bases and 6 bases, there was a span of 4 bases. The length of the CDR3 is 11 residues. CDR3 nucleotide sequence: TGCAGCGTTGAAAAAGATGAAAAACTGTTTTTT. Encoded protein: CSVEKDEKLFF.

The V gene is TRBV28, the J gene TRBJ1-5; weak D call: TRBD1 (5 bases). Germline values: CDR1 MDHEN, CDR2 SYDVKM. The CDR3 runs to 14 residues. The germline V and J ends were trimmed by 6 bases and 3 bases, with 12 bases remaining between them. CDR3 sequence: CASSRTGYNQPQHF. The CDR3 bases are TGTGCCAGCAGCCGTACAGGTTACAATCAGCCCCAGCATTTT.

The chain employs TRBV6-6 and TRBJ2-7, with D tentatively TRBD1 (6 bases). The germline V gene encodes CDR1 MNHNY and CDR2 SVGAGI (reference sequence). This CDR3 spans 13 amino acids. V lost 8 bases and J 6 bases, leaving 17 bases between the germline ends. CDR3 bases: TGTGCCAGCCAGATACGGACAGTCTCCGAGCAGTACTTC. Protein product: CASQIRTVSEQYF.

This clonotype was observed a few times. The CDR3 region is CASSYSTSPREQFF. CDR3 DNA sequence: TGTGCCAGCAGTTACTCGACTTCCCCCCGGGAGCAGTTCTTC. The V gene is TRBV6-2 or TRBV6-3, the J gene TRBJ2-1; D gene uncertain. Germline V gene sequence: CDR1 MNHEY, CDR2 SVGEGT. Trimming cost V 0 bases and J 10 bases, with 13 bases left between them. This CDR3 comprises 14 residues.

The chain uses TRBV7-8 and TRBJ2-7, with D unclear. CDR1 is SGHVS, CDR2 FQNEAQ, per germline. The V end was cut by 2 bases, the J end by 6 bases, with 14 bases between. The CDR3 has 14 amino acids. CDR3 bases: TGTGCCAGCAGCTTAAGGGAACTTCTAAGCGAGCAGTACTTC. It yields the protein CASSLRELLSEQYF.

At least ten counts were recorded for this clonotype. The chain uses TRBV5-1 and TRBJ2-2, with D unresolved. The germline CDR1 and CDR2 sequences are SGHRS and YFSETQ. CDR3 size: 15 residues. The V and J ends lost 0 bases and 1 base respectively, with 7 bases between them. The CDR3: CASSLEVMNTGELFF. In DNA form, the CDR3 reads TGCGCCAGCAGCTTGGAGGTCATGAACACCGGGGAGCTGTTTTTT.

The chain uses TRBV6-1 and TRBJ1-2; possible D gene TRBD1, 5 bases. The CDR3 is made up of 15 amino acids. From germline, CDR1 is MNHNS and CDR2 SASEGT. With 5 bases removed from V and 8 bases from J, the gap between germline ends came to 21 bases. In DNA, the CDR3 is TGTGCCAGCAGTACCATCCGGGACGCGGCTCGCGGCTACACCTTC. Protein product: CASSTIRDAARGYTF.